Presented here are 30 T cell receptor beta chains from one specimen sequenced in a study of blood T cells in healthy people across ages (dated by TCRdb to about 2015). The library was made by 5' RACE. Sequencing took place on an Illumina HiSeq 2500. A second roughly 6 to 11 cycle PCR used a sample-barcoded 5' primer and a J-beta primer mix. The public reads were reanalyzed by TCRdb: fastp trimming at Q25, MiXCR alignment, in-frame beta chains only. Duplicate CDR3 protein sequences are folded into a single record with the most common DNA and genes. For this sample there are around 800,000 distinct CDR3 sequences; about 53% appear just once. The top ten hold approximately 40% of the sample. The sample comprised blood. The receptors originated from a man older than 75 in good health.

J is TRBJ1-1 and V is TRBV29-1; D possibly corresponds to TRBD1 (6 bases). Per germline, CDR1 SQVTM and CDR2 ANQGSEA. V shed 6 bases and J shed 4 bases, with 15 bases lying between them. The CDR3 sequence is 13 residues long. CDR3 amino acids: CSVSNRVSTEAFF. The CDR3 DNA is TGCAGCGTATCGAACAGGGTAAGCACTGAAGCTTTCTTT.

The chain couples TRBV12-3 or TRBV12-4 to TRBJ2-7, with 7 nucleotides matching TRBD2. CDR3 length: 15 residues. V lost 8 bases and J lost 4; bases outside the gene matches: 14. DNA of the CDR3: TGTGCCAGCGTACCCTTGGGCGGGAGAGTTTACGAGCAGTACTTC. This translates into CASVPLGGRVYEQYF.

The chain couples TRBV3-1 to TRBJ2-7; the D is unclear. The CDR3 consists of 14 residues. Trimming left V 1 base short and J 2 bases short, with 9 bases between. Germline V gives CDR1 LGHDT, CDR2 YNNKEL (reference sequence). This CDR3 is CASSQASRTYEQYF. As DNA, the CDR3 is TGTGCCAGCAGCCAAGCCAGCCGTACCTACGAGCAGTACTTC.

The CDR3 nucleotides read TGTGCCAGCAGTTTATTCGGCAGGGGGGCGAACACCGGGGAGCTGTTTTTT. This translates into CASSLFGRGANTGELFF. V gene TRBV27 combines with J gene TRBJ2-2, with D perhaps TRBD1 (7 bases). Germline V gene lookup returns CDR1 MNHEY and CDR2 SMNVEV (reference sequence). CDR3 length: 17 amino acids. Trimming removed 1 base from V and 0 bases from J, with 12 bases in between.

This clonotype has a handful of counts. J is TRBJ2-7 and V is TRBV7-9; maybe TRBD1 (6 bases). Trimming stripped 7 bases from V and 4 bases from J, with 11 bases between. Per the germline V gene, CDR1 is SEHNR and CDR2 is FQNEAQ (reference sequence). The CDR3 is 12 amino acids. The CDR3 loop is CASTLQGYEQYF. CDR3 nucleotides: TGTGCCAGCACTCTACAGGGTTACGAGCAGTACTTC.

The chain combines TRBV28 with TRBJ2-1; 11 nucleotides match TRBD2. V was pared by 10 bases and J by 5 bases, with 7 bases of the junction left unmatched. CDR3 size: 14 residues. CDR1 and CDR2 from the germline V gene are MDHEN and SYDVKM. This chain's CDR3 is CATWTTSGDNEQFF. In DNA, the CDR3 is TGTGCCACCTGGACGACTAGCGGGGACAATGAGCAGTTCTTC.

The gene calls are TRBV10-2 and TRBJ1-6; perhaps TRBD1 as D (5 bases). Germline values: CDR1 WSHSY, CDR2 SAAADI. The CDR3 sequence is 16 residues long. The V gene lost 2 bases and the J gene lost 0 bases, with 8 bases spanning the gap. The CDR3 DNA is TGCGCCAGCAGTGAGGTTGGGGGCTCCTATAATTCACCCCTCCACTTT. This sequence encodes CASSEVGGSYNSPLHF.

The chain recombines TRBV6-1 with TRBJ2-7; 7 nucleotides align to TRBD2. CDR1 MNHNS and CDR2 SASEGT come from the germline V gene. Trimming cost V 1 base and J 3 bases; bases outside gene matches: 9. The CDR3 is 16 residues long. CDR3 protein: CASSEGLGGGFYEQYF. In DNA, the CDR3 is TGTGCCAGCAGTGAAGGCCTGGGGGGGGGTTTCTACGAGCAGTACTTC.

The chain employs TRBV11-2 and TRBJ2-3, with D possibly being TRBD1 (5 bases). The germline V gene encodes CDR1 SGHAT and CDR2 FQNNGV. The V gene lost 6 bases and the J gene lost 5 bases, with 15 bases spanning the gap. The CDR3 spans 14 residues. The CDR3 loop reads CASRNQGRVDTQYF. CDR3 sequence (DNA): TGTGCCAGCAGGAACCAGGGCCGTGTAGATACGCAGTATTTT.

This clonotype turned up a few times. The chain carries TRBV29-1 and TRBJ1-2, with D perhaps matching TRBD1 (5 bases). The CDR3 length is 11 residues. Germline CDR1 is SQVTM and CDR2 is ANQGSEA. CDR3 DNA: TGCAGTACTCGGGGCACCTATGGCTACACCTTC. It codes for CSTRGTYGYTF.

The table lists this clonotype with a few counts. The CDR3 loop reads CASSRAWPAGGDGELFF. The CDR3 region has the DNA TGTGCCAGCAGCCGGGCATGGCCAGCGGGAGGCGACGGGGAGCTGTTTTTT. V usage is TRBV11-3 and J usage is TRBJ2-2; 9 bases map to TRBD2. The CDR3 runs 17 residues. Germline loops: CDR1 SGHNT, CDR2 YENEEA. The V and J ends lost 5 bases and 7 bases, in that order; junction bases with no gene match: 14. Supplemented by reference TRBV11-3 and TRBJ2-2, the full variable domain reads EAGVVQSPRYKIIEKKQPVAFWCNPISGHNTLYWYLQNLGQGPELLIRYENEEAVDDSQLPKDRFSAERLKGVDSTLKIQPAELGDSAVYLCASSRAWPAGGDGELFFGEGSRLTVL.

This clonotype was observed a handful of times. The gene calls are TRBV9 and TRBJ1-1, with TRBD1 as a possible D gene (6 bases). Germline CDR1 SGDLS, CDR2 YYNGEE. V was shortened by 0 bases and J by 0 bases, with 18 bases between the two germline ends. CDR3 length equals 18 residues. The CDR3: CASSVANFRDTMNTEAFF. CDR3 DNA sequence: TGTGCCAGCAGCGTAGCCAACTTCCGGGACACTATGAACACTGAAGCTTTCTTT.

V and J are TRBV18 and TRBJ2-7; D might be TRBD1 or TRBD2, each matching 6 bases. Germline CDR1 is KGHSH and CDR2 is LQKENI. Trimming shortened V by 3 bases and J by 10 bases, and 19 bases separated the two germline ends. The CDR3 length is 14 residues. The CDR3 protein is CASSPSAGGSLQYF. The CDR3 nucleotides read TGTGCCAGCTCACCGTCTGCCGGGGGCTCCTTACAGTACTTC.

J is TRBJ1-2 and V is TRBV7-3, with TRBD1 matching over 8 bases. This CDR3 is 17 amino acids long. Unmatched junction bases numbered 10, after V lost 2 bases and J lost 2 bases. Germline assignment: CDR1 SGHTA and CDR2 FQGTGA. The CDR3 loop reads CASSLAGTGRLNYGYTF. CDR3 nucleotides: TGTGCCAGCAGCTTAGCTGGGACAGGTCGACTAAACTATGGCTACACCTTC.

This sequence joins TRBV7-2 and TRBJ2-5; a possible D gene is TRBD1 (7 bases). Germline V CDR1 and CDR2: SGHTA, FQGNSA. Trimming removed 1 base at V and 5 bases at J, with 17 bases between. The CDR3 length is 16 residues. This CDR3 reads CASSLGGGGARETQYF. The CDR3 DNA reads as TGTGCCAGCAGCTTAGGTGGAGGGGGCGCGAGGGAGACCCAGTACTTC.

This rearrangement joins TRBV6-4 to TRBJ1-1, with 9 bases identical to TRBD1. The CDR3 spans 14 residues. V gave up 6 bases and J gave up 2 bases; unmatched junction bases: 4. Germline V CDR1 and CDR2: MRHNA, SNTAGT. The CDR3 sequence: CASSPQGANTEAFF. CDR3 in DNA: TGTGCCAGCAGCCCACAGGGGGCTAACACTGAAGCTTTCTTT.

The chain recombines TRBV5-6 with TRBJ1-2, with no clear D. The germline V and J ends were trimmed by 1 base and 11 bases, with 18 bases remaining between them. The length of the CDR3 is 14 residues. CDR1 SGHDT and CDR2 YYEEEE come from the germline V gene. This chain's CDR3 is CASSLMGSAPDYTF. The CDR3 region has the DNA TGTGCCAGCAGCTTGATGGGGTCGGCCCCAGATTACACCTTC.

The gene calls are TRBV27 and TRBJ1-1; D possibly corresponds to TRBD1 (5 bases). The CDR3 totals 18 residues. Germline assignment: CDR1 MNHEY and CDR2 SMNVEV (reference sequence). Deletions cut 3 bases from V and 0 bases from J, with 20 bases between. The CDR3 reads CASSFSFRLDKMNTEAFF. The CDR3 bases are TGTGCCAGCAGTTTCTCATTCAGGTTGGACAAGATGAACACTGAAGCTTTCTTT.

This clonotype has ten or more counts. The V gene is TRBV29-1, the J gene TRBJ2-1; possibly TRBD1 for D (6 bases). Germline CDR1 reads SQVTM; CDR2 reads ANQGSEA. The CDR3 runs 12 residues. The ends were cut back, 3 bases at V and 7 bases at J, with 10 bases in the middle. CDR3: CSVDAGANEQFF. The CDR3 region has the DNA TGCAGCGTTGATGCAGGGGCTAATGAGCAGTTCTTC.

As for this clonotype: An end of the junction does not agree with germline; a read error may underlie this. This chain joins TRBV7-6 and TRBJ2-3; 8 bases fit TRBD2. The germline V gene has CDR1 SGHVS and CDR2 FNYEAQ. The CDR3 consists of 16 residues. CDR3 amino acids: CACSANTAGVPDTQYF. In nucleotides, the CDR3 is TGTGCCTGCAGCGCCAATACAGCGGGAGTTCCAGATACGCAGTATTTT. The full variable domain, its missing parts supplied by reference TRBV7-6 and TRBJ2-3, is GAGVSQSPRYKVTKRGQDVALRCDPISGHVSLYWYRQALGQGPEFLTYFNYEAQQDKSGLPNDRFSAERPEGSISTLTIQRTEQRDSAMYRCACSANTAGVPDTQYFGPGTRLTVL.

The chain employs TRBV7-9 and TRBJ2-1, with 7 bases fitting TRBD2. Per the germline V gene, CDR1 is SEHNR and CDR2 is FQNEAQ (reference sequence). Trimming cost V 5 bases and J 8 bases; bases outside gene matches: 12. The CDR3 length is 15 residues. CDR3 residues: CASSPRDYPPDEQFF. CDR3 coding DNA: TGTGCCAGCAGCCCGCGGGACTACCCCCCCGATGAGCAGTTCTTC.

The chain joins TRBV12-3 or TRBV12-4 to TRBJ2-7; TRBD1 matches at 9 bases. V shed 1 base, J shed 3 bases, and the junction held 7 bases outside the gene matches. The CDR3 loop spans 16 amino acids. The CDR3 protein is CASSLGGTGNSYEQYF. The CDR3, as DNA: TGTGCCAGCAGTTTAGGGGGGACAGGGAATAGCTACGAGCAGTACTTC.

This clonotype occurred once. The rearrangement links TRBV7-2 to TRBJ1-2; D uncertain. CDR3 size: 14 residues. V dropped 2 bases and J dropped 5 bases, with 12 bases sitting between them. Germline V gene sequence: CDR1 SGHTA, CDR2 FQGNSA. Here the CDR3 DNA reads TGTGCCAGCAGCTTACCCGGAAGAGGTTATGGCTACACCTTC. Translation: CASSLPGRGYGYTF.

This CDR3 is CASSLAVGSGRWNEQYF. In DNA, the CDR3 is TGTGCCAGCAGCCTGGCGGTGGGTAGCGGGAGGTGGAATGAGCAGTACTTC. The chain recombines TRBV7-9 with TRBJ2-5, with 10 bases aligning to TRBD2. Germline CDR1 reads SEHNR; CDR2 reads FQNEAQ (reference sequence). The V and J ends lost 5 bases and 11 bases, in that order; junction bases with no gene match: 20. The CDR3 is 17 amino acids.

The chain's CDR3 is CASSVGPGGQETQYF. The CDR3 nucleotides read TGTGCCAGCAGCGTAGGCCCAGGGGGTCAAGAGACCCAGTACTTC. J is TRBJ2-5 and V is TRBV9, with 7 positions matching TRBD1. The ends lost 0 bases at V and 2 bases at J; junction bases unmatched: 4. Germline loops: CDR1 SGDLS, CDR2 YYNGEE. CDR3 length equals 15 residues.

This chain joins TRBV14 and TRBJ1-4, with D perhaps TRBD1 (6 bases). CDR1 is SGHDN, CDR2 FVKESK, per germline. V was cut by 1 base and J by 6 bases, with 12 bases left in between. This CDR3 comprises 15 residues. CDR3 DNA sequence: TGTGCCAGCAGCCAAGGAACTTGGACAGATGAAAAACTGTTTTTT. Protein product: CASSQGTWTDEKLFF.

The chain joins TRBV6-2 or TRBV6-3 to TRBJ1-2; D remains unclear. The V end was cut by 8 bases, the J end by 13 bases, with 17 bases between. CDR1 MNHEY and CDR2 SVGEGT come from the germline V gene. This CDR3 has 11 residues. The DNA for the CDR3 is TGTGCCAGCGGAACCATGGGCGGTGGCACCTTC. Its translation is CASGTMGGGTF.

The table lists this clonotype with a few counts. The J gene is TRBJ1-6, the V gene TRBV27; D not resolved. This CDR3 spans 15 amino acids. Trimming removed 5 bases at V and 5 bases at J, with 13 bases between. CDR1 is MNHEY, CDR2 SMNVEV, per germline (reference sequence). Here the CDR3 reads CASSTRPGDNSPLHF. The CDR3 DNA reads as TGTGCCAGCAGTACGAGACCCGGTGATAATTCACCCCTCCACTTT.

This clonotype appeared a few times. This rearrangement joins TRBV20-1 to TRBJ1-2, with D unresolved. Germline CDR1 reads DFQATT; CDR2 reads SNEGSKA (reference sequence). Trimming removed 0 bases from V and 4 bases from J, with 12 bases in between. The CDR3 has 14 residues. CDR3 loop: CSARDGSAFYGYTF. CDR3 sequence (DNA): TGCAGTGCTAGAGATGGAAGCGCATTCTATGGCTACACCTTC.

A few counts support this clonotype. J is TRBJ2-1 and V is TRBV12-5; D is uncertain. The CDR3 has 12 amino acids. From germline, CDR1 is LGHNT and CDR2 FRNRAP. Between the trimmed V and J ends, which lost 5 bases and 7 bases, there was a span of 9 bases. The CDR3 here is CASGAPSNEQFF. CDR3 nucleotides: TGTGCTAGTGGTGCGCCATCGAATGAGCAGTTCTTC.